This is a list of T cell receptor beta chains from one sample in a study of blood T cell repertoires in COVID-19. Clones were read by immunoSEQ multiplex PCR, and TCRdb kept only the in-frame ones, dropping some. The top ten hold around 6.5% of the sample, which has fewer than 250,000 clones, 65% to 85% seen once. What was sequenced was PBMCs or T cells enriched from blood (not recorded which). The receptors originated from a woman between 40 and 55 years old who had recovered from COVID-19. Both conserved end residues are part of each CDR3. The D gene is left open where the match is weak. Clone size, where shown, is once, few, many, or a class for clones that have expanded.

>TRBJ2-3|NA|TRBV6-5|NA|14
CAGGVGTSTDTQYF
TGTGCCGGTGGGGTTGGGACTAGCACAGATACGCAGTATTTT
>TRBJ2-1|TRBD2|TRBV11-3|NA|16
CASSRSTSGRFHEQFF
TGTGCCAGCAGCCGAAGCACTAGCGGGAGATTTCATGAGCAGTTCTTC
>TRBJ1-3|TRBD1|TRBV6-5|NA|14
CASRQGVSGNTIYF
TGTGCCAGCAGGCAGGGGGTCTCTGGAAACACCATATATTTT
>TRBJ1-5|NA|TRBV5-8|NA|15
CASSLRGESNQPQHF
TGTGCCAGCAGCCTTCGGGGGGAGAGCAATCAGCCCCAGCATTTT
>TRBJ2-2|TRBD1|TRBV25-1|few|13
CASSLQGSGELFF
TGTGCCAGCAGTCTACAGGGGTCCGGGGAGCTGTTTTTT
>TRBJ2-1|TRBD2|TRBV6-5|NA|15
CASRHLAAGDNEQFF
TGTGCCAGCAGACATCTAGCGGCAGGAGACAATGAGCAGTTCTTC
>TRBJ1-2|NA|TRBV6-5|NA|14
CASSYSVANYGYTF
TGTGCCAGCAGTTACTCAGTAGCTAACTATGGCTACACCTTC
>TRBJ2-5|TRBD1|TRBV6-6|few|14
CASSTQGALNTQYF
TGTGCCAGCAGTACGCAGGGGGCTTTGAATACCCAGTACTTC
>TRBJ2-6|TRBD1|TRBV30|NA|15
CACHYTGAGANVLTF
TGTGCCTGCCACTATACAGGGGCCGGGGCCAACGTCCTGACTTTC
>TRBJ1-2|NA|TRBV9|few|14
CASNGGSEGYGYTF
TGTGCCAGCAATGGGGGCAGCGAGGGCTATGGCTACACCTTC